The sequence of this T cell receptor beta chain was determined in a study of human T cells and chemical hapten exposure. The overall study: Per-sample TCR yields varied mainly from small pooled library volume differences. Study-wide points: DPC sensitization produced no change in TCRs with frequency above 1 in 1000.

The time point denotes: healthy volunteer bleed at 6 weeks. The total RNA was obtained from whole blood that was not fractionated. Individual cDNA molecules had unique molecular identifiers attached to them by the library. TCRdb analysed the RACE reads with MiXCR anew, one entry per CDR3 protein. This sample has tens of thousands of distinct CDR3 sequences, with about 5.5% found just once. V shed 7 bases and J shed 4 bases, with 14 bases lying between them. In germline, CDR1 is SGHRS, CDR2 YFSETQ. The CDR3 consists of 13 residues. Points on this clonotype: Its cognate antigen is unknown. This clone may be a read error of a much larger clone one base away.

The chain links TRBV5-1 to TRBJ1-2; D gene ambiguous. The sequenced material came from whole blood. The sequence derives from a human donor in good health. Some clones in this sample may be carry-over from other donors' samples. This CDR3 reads CASGTVGTYGYTF. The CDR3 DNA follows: TGCGCCAGCGGCACTGTTGGTACCTATGGCTACACCTTC.